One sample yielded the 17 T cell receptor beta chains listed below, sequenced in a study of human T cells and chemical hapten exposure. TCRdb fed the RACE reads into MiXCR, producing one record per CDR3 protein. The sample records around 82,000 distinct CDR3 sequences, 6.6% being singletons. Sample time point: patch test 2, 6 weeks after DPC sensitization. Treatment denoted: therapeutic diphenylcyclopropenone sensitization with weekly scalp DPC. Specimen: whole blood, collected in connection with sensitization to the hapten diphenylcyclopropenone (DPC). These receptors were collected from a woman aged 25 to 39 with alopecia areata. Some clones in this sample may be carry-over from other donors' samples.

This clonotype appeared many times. The CDR3 DNA follows: TGTGCCAGCACCCGGCAGGGGAGAGGCTACACCTTC. Its protein is CASTRQGRGYTF. This chain joins TRBV6-1 and TRBJ1-2; weak D call: TRBD1 (6 bases). The CDR3 is 12 residues long. With 7 bases removed from V and 8 bases from J, the gap between germline ends came to 14 bases. CDR1 and CDR2 from the germline V gene are MNHNS and SASEGT.

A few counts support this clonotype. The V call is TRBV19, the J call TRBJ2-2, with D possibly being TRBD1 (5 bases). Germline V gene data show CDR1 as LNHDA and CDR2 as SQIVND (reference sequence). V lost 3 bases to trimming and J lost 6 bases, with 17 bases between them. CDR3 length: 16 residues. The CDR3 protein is CASSILVGAGAGELFF. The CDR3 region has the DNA TGTGCCAGTAGTATCCTCGTAGGGGCAGGAGCCGGGGAGCTGTTTTTT.

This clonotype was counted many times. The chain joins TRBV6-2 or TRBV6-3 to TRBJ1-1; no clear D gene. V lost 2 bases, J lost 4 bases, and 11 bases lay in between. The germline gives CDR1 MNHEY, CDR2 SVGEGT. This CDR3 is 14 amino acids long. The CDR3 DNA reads TGTGCCAGCAGTTACACCCCAGAGGCCACTGAAGCTTTCTTT. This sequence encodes CASSYTPEATEAFF.

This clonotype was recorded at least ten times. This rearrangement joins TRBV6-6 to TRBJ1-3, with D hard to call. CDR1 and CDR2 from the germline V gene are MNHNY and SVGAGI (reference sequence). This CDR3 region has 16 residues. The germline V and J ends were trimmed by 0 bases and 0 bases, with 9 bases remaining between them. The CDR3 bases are TGTGCCAGCAGTTACTCCGCAGCAAACTCTGGAAACACCATATATTTT. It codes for CASSYSAANSGNTIYF.

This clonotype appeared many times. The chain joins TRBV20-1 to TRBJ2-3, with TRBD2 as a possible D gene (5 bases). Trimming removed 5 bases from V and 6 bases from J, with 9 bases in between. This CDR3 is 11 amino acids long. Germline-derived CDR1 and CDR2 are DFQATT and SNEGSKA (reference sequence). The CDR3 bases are TGCAGTGCTGAGGGCCACGATACGCAGTATTTT. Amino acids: CSAEGHDTQYF.

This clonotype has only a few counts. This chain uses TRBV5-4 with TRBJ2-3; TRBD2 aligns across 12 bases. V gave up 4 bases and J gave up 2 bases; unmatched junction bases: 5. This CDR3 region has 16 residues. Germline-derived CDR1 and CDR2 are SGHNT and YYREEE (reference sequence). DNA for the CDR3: TGTGCCAGCAGCGAGAGGACTAGCGGGGTCACAGATACGCAGTATTTT. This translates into CASSERTSGVTDTQYF.

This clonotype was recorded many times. DNA of the CDR3: TGCGCCAGCAGCTTGGTGCTCGCGCGGGAGCAGTACTTC. Its translation is CASSLVLAREQYF. The chain combines TRBV5-1 with TRBJ2-7; D ambiguous. Germline V gene sequence: CDR1 SGHRS, CDR2 YFSETQ. Trimming removed 0 bases at V and 7 bases at J, with 11 bases between. The CDR3 extends over 13 amino acids.

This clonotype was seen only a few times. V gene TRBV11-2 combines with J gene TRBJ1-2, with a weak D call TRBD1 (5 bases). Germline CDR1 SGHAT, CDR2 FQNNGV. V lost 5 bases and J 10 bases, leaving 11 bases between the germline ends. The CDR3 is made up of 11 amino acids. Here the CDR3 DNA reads TGTGCCAGCAGCCCGCGAGGGACCTACACCTTC. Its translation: CASSPRGTYTF.

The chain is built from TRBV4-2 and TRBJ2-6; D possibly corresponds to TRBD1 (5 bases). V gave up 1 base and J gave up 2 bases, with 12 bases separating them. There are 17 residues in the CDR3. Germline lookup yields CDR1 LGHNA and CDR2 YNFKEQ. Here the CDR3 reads CASSQVGQGAGANVLTF. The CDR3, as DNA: TGTGCCAGCAGCCAAGTGGGCCAGGGTGCTGGGGCCAACGTCCTGACTTTC.

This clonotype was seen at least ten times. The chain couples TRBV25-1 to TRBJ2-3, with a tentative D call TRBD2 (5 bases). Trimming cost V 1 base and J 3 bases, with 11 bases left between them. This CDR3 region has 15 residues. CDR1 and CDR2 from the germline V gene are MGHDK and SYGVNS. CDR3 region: CASSELEGWTDTQYF. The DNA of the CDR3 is TGTGCCAGCAGTGAATTAGAGGGCTGGACAGATACGCAGTATTTT. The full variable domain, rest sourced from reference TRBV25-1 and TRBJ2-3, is EADIYQTPRYLVIGTGKKITLECSQTMGHDKMYWYQQDPGMELHLIHYSYGVNSTEKGDLSSESTVSRIRTEHFPLTLESARPSHTSQYLCASSELEGWTDTQYFGPGTRLTVL.

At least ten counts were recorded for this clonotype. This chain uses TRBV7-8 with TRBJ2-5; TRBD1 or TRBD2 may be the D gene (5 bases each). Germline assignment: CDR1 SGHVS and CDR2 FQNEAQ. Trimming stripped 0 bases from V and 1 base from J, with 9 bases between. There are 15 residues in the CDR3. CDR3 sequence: CASSLAGEIQETQYF. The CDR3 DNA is TGTGCCAGCAGCTTAGCGGGGGAGATCCAAGAGACCCAGTACTTC.

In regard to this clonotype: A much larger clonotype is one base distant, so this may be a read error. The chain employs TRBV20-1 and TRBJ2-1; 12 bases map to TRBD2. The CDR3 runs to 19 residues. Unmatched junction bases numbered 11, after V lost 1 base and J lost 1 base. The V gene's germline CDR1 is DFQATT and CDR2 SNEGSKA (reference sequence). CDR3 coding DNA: TGCAGTGCTAGAGGAGGATCCAGACTAGCGGGGGTTTCCTACAATGAGCAGTTCTTC. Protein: CSARGGSRLAGVSYNEQFF.

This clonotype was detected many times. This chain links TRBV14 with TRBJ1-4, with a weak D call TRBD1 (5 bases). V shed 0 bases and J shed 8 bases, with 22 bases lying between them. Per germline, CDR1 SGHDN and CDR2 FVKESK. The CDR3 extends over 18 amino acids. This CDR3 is CASSQDLRGFGAAEKLFF. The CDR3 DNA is TGTGCCAGCAGCCAAGATCTACGGGGATTTGGGGCCGCCGAAAAACTGTTTTTT.

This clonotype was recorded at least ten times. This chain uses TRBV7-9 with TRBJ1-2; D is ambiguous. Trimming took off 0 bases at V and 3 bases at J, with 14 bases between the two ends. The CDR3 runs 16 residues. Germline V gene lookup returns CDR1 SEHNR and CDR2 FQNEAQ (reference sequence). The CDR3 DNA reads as TGTGCCAGCAGCTTAGCGTGGCAGGCAAGGGACTATGGCTACACCTTC. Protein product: CASSLAWQARDYGYTF.

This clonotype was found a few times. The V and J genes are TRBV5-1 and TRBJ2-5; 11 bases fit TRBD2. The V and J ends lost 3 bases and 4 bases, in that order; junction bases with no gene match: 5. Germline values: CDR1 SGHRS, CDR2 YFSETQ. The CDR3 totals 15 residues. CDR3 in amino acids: CASSSNLAGGETQYF. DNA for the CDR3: TGCGCCAGCAGCTCGAATCTAGCGGGGGGAGAGACCCAGTACTTC.

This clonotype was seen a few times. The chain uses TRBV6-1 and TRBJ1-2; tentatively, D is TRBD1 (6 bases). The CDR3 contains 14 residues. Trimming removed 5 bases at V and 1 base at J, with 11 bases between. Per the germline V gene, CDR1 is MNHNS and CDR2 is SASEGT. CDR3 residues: CASSRTVFNYGYTF. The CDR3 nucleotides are TGTGCCAGCAGTAGGACAGTGTTTAACTATGGCTACACCTTC.

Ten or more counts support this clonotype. The CDR3 sequence is CASSRQGSDTQYF. The CDR3 nucleotides read TGTGCCAGCAGCCGACAGGGATCAGATACGCAGTATTTT. The J gene is TRBJ2-3, the V gene TRBV3-1, with TRBD1 identical over 7 bases. The CDR3 consists of 13 residues. Trimming cost V 4 bases and J 4 bases; bases outside gene matches: 2. The germline V gene has CDR1 LGHDT and CDR2 YNNKEL (reference sequence).